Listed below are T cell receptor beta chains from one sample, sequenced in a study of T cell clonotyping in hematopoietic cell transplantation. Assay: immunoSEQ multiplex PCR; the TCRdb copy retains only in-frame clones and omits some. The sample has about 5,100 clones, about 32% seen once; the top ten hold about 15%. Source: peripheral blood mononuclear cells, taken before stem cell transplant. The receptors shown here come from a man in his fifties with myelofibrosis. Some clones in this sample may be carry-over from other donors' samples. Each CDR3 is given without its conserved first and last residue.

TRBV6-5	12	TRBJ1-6	ASRGDRRYSPLH
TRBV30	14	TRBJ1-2	AWSFGGTALNYGYT
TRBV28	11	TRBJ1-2	ASSLVGNYGYT
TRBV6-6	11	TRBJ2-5	ASSSTDQETQY
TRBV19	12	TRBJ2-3	ASTDRVIPDTQY
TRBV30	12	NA	AWSVGTSNNEQF
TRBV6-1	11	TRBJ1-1	ASSGIGNTEAF
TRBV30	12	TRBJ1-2	AFYGGQGRYGYT
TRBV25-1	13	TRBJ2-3	ASSEATRSTDTQY
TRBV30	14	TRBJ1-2	AWSSVGLRGNYGYT
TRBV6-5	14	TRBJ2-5	ASSYEPPTRGETQY
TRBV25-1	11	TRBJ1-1	ASSEISLPEAF
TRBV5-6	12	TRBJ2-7	ASSNPTNAYEQY
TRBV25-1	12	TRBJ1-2	ASSEGLGAGGYT
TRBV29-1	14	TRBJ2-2	SVESGTGVGTGELF
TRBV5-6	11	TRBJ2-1	ASSVWTYNEQF
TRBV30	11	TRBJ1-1	AWSEQGNTEAF
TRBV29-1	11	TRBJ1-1	SVEKGGGTEAF
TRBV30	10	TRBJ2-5	AWTGLGETQY
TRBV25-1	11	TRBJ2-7	ASSGDRAYEQY
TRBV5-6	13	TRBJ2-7	ASSLRTSPLFEQY
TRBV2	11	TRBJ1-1	ASSVSRRTEAF
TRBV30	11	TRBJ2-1	AWSGGKHNEQF
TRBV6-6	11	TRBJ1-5	ASMGQPNQPQH
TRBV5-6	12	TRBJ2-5	ASSLLGVRETQY
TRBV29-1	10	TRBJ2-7	SVDADSGTTY
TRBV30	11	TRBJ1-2	AWSVSEPYGYT
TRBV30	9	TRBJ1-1	AWETRAEAF
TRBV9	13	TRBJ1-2	ASSVAGTGDYGYT
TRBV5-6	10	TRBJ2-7	ASSSGQYEQY
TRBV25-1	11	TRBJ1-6	ASRRAPNSPLY
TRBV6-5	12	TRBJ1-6	ASSYSFTGSPLH
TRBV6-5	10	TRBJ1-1	ASSYGGTEAF
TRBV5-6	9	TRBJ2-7	ASSLLREQY
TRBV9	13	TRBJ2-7	ASSVAGQGTYEQY
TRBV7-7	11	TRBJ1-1	ASSNGFNTEAF
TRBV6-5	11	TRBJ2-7	ASTSRLDYEQY
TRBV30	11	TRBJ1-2	AWSVQPNYGYT
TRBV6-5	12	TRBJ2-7	ASSRSVSNYEQY
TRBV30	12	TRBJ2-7	AWMLRQGAYEQY
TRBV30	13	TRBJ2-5	AWSGGSGVGETQY
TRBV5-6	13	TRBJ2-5	ASSRVQADQETQY
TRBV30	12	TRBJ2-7	AWSGDSLSYEQY
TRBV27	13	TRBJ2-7	ASSRGTGLAYEQY
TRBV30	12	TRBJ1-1	AWSVPVGVTEAF
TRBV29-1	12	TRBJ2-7	SVGTGSISYEQY
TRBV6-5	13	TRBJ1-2	ASSSGTGGIYGYT
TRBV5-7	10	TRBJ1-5	ASSTDRKPQH
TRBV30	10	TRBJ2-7	VLEGPAYEQY